This paragraph reports one TCR beta chain. As originally analysed: By means of reference gene primer amplification, nucleated cell counts were estimated. Sequenced by immunoSEQ multiplex PCR; TCRdb stores in-frame clones only, minus some. Clonal size and the V and J genes are those of that table, whereas D and trimming came from the DNA. The repertoire holds about 250,000 clones, with around 82% as singletons. The data originate from a study of blood T cell repertoires in COVID-19. Study-level background: Samples came from the United States, Italy and Spain, spanning acute and convalescent COVID-19. T cells, B-cell-depleted T cells, or PBMCs provided the cDNA or gDNA that served as material.

Trimming shortened V by 2 bases and J by 0 bases, and 6 bases separated the two germline ends. This CDR3 has 14 amino acids. Germline V gene sequence: CDR1 SGHNT, CDR2 YYREEE (reference sequence). The gene calls are TRBV5-4 and TRBJ1-3, with D tentatively TRBD1 (5 bases). This clonotype originated in an elderly woman with active or convalescent COVID-19. Specimen: peripheral blood. DNA for the CDR3: TGTGCCAGCAGCTTCGGGGGCTCTGGAAACACCATATATTTT. This translates into CASSFGGSGNTIYF. The whole variable domain, remainder taken from reference TRBV5-4 and TRBJ1-3, is ETGVTQSPTHLIKTRGQQVTLRCSSQSGHNTVSWYQQALGQGPQFIFQYYREEENGRGNFPPRFSGLQFPNYSSELNVNALELDDSALYLCASSFGGSGNTIYFGEGSWLTVV.